What follows are 23 T cell receptor beta chains derived from one specimen sequenced in a study of T cell changes during pregnancy in multiple sclerosis. Profiled with immunoSEQ multiplex PCR; TCRdb holds only in-frame clones, not every one. Here the sample spans approximately 52,000 clones, roughly 92% being singletons. The input for sequencing was CD4+ T cells from peripheral blood mononuclear cells, taken in the third trimester of pregnancy. These TCRs come from a female donor with multiple sclerosis, enrolled in a pregnancy study.

The V call is TRBV30, the J call TRBJ1-6; D is possibly TRBD1 (5 bases). Germline assignment: CDR1 GTSNPN and CDR2 SVGIG (reference sequence). Trimming stripped 3 bases from V and 7 bases from J, with 10 bases between. The CDR3 has 13 residues. CDR3 residues: CAWRGEGNSPLHF. CDR3 nucleotide sequence: TGTGCCTGGAGAGGGGAGGGGAATTCACCCCTCCACTTT.

The V gene is TRBV5-1, the J gene TRBJ2-7, with 9 bases identical to TRBD1. The CDR3 sequence is 15 residues long. The junction had 11 bases not matched to a gene; V was cut back by 4 bases and J by 6 bases. CDR1 and CDR2 (germline): SGHRS, YFSETQ. The CDR3 is CASSRSGTGSGEQYF. CDR3 DNA: TGCGCCAGCAGCCGCTCCGGGACAGGGAGTGGCGAGCAGTACTTC.

The chain uses TRBV5-1 and TRBJ1-2; 11 nucleotides align to TRBD1. The V and J ends lost 3 bases and 12 bases, in that order; junction bases with no gene match: 4. CDR1 is SGHRS, CDR2 YFSETQ, per germline. The CDR3 has 12 amino acids. The CDR3: CASSSGQGANTF. For the CDR3, the DNA is TGCGCCAGCAGCTCTGGACAGGGGGCGAACACCTTC.

The genes are TRBV19 and TRBJ2-1, with 7 bases identical to TRBD2. Trimming took 6 bases from V and 6 from J; bases not matched to a gene: 8. The CDR3 consists of 14 residues. CDR1 and CDR2 (germline): LNHDA, SQIVND (reference sequence). CDR3 nucleotide sequence: TGTGCCAGTAGGGGGAGGGGAAATGGCAATGAGCAGTTCTTC. Its protein product is CASRGRGNGNEQFF. Based on the CDR3 plus reference TRBV19 and TRBJ2-1, the full variable domain is DGGITQSPKYLFRKEGQNVTLSCEQNLNHDAMYWYRQDPGQGLRLIYYSQIVNDFQKGDIAEGYSVSREKKESFPLTVTSAQKNPTAFYLCASRGRGNGNEQFFGPGTRLTVL.

The chain couples TRBV4-1 to TRBJ2-5; 7 nucleotides line up with TRBD1. The CDR3 has 17 amino acids. Germline V gene lookup returns CDR1 MGHRA and CDR2 YSYEKL. The trim removed 0 bases at V and 2 bases at J, leaving 9 bases unmatched. CDR3 region: CASSQEYPRDSQETQYF. CDR3 in DNA: TGCGCCAGCAGCCAAGAATACCCCCGGGACAGTCAAGAGACCCAGTACTTC.

The V gene is TRBV14, the J gene TRBJ1-1; 7 nucleotides line up with TRBD1. With V trimmed by 0 bases and J by 5 bases, 6 bases remained unmatched. Per germline, CDR1 SGHDN and CDR2 FVKESK. The length of the CDR3 is 15 residues. The CDR3 loop reads CASSQDHARGTEAFF. The CDR3 DNA sequence: TGTGCCAGCAGCCAAGACCACGCCAGGGGGACTGAAGCTTTCTTT.

The J gene is TRBJ2-1, the V gene TRBV27, with 8 bases aligning to TRBD1. Germline V gene sequence: CDR1 MNHEY, CDR2 SMNVEV (reference sequence). This CDR3 comprises 15 residues. V was clipped by 5 bases and J by 6 bases; unmatched bases: 9. This chain's CDR3 is CASSPSGGPFNEQFF. As DNA, the CDR3 is TGTGCCAGCAGTCCCTCAGGGGGCCCCTTCAATGAGCAGTTCTTC.

V gene TRBV5-1 combines with J gene TRBJ2-2; the D gene is possibly TRBD2 (6 bases). The V and J ends lost 6 bases and 0 bases respectively, with 12 bases between them. Germline V gene data show CDR1 as SGHRS and CDR2 as YFSETQ. CDR3 length: 15 residues. CDR3 nucleotides: TGCGCCAGCACCCCCGGGGGAGCGAACACCGGGGAGCTGTTTTTT. Residues: CASTPGGANTGELFF.

V usage is TRBV10-3 and J usage is TRBJ2-3; 13 nucleotides line up with TRBD2. Germline V gene sequence: CDR1 ENHRY, CDR2 SYGVKD. V was clipped by 4 bases and J by 2 bases; unmatched bases: 3. The CDR3 runs to 16 residues. CDR3 sequence reads: CAISAGLAGFTDTQYF. In DNA form, the CDR3 reads TGTGCCATCAGTGCGGGACTAGCGGGGTTCACAGATACGCAGTATTTT.

CDR3: CASSPIPGTGLYNEQFF. The CDR3 DNA follows: TGTGCCAGCAGTCCCATCCCCGGGACAGGACTTTACAATGAGCAGTTCTTC. The chain joins TRBV27 to TRBJ2-1, with 8 positions matching TRBD1. The trim removed 5 bases at V and 4 bases at J, leaving 13 bases unmatched. Germline V gives CDR1 MNHEY, CDR2 SMNVEV (reference sequence). This CDR3 is built from 17 residues.

This chain joins TRBV28 and TRBJ2-7, with D maybe TRBD1 (5 bases). Germline values: CDR1 MDHEN, CDR2 SYDVKM. The CDR3 has 13 amino acids. With 3 bases removed from V and 0 bases from J, the gap between germline ends came to 6 bases. The DNA of the CDR3 is TGTGCCAGCAGTTTCGACAGCTCCTACGAGCAGTACTTC. It is translated as CASSFDSSYEQYF.

The rearrangement joins TRBV5-1 to TRBJ2-1; D is perhaps TRBD2 (5 bases). The CDR3 length is 13 residues. The germline V and J ends were trimmed by 0 bases and 7 bases, with 8 bases remaining between them. From germline, CDR1 is SGHRS and CDR2 YFSETQ. Written as DNA, the CDR3 is TGCGCCAGCAGCTTGGACGGGGTGAATGAGCAGTTCTTC. This gives the protein CASSLDGVNEQFF.

CDR3 sequence: CASSLQGNNHYGYTF. The CDR3 coding sequence is TGTGCCAGCAGTTTACAGGGAAATAATCACTATGGCTACACCTTC. The gene calls are TRBV27 and TRBJ1-2; TRBD1 might be the D (5 bases). Germline V lookup: CDR1 MNHEY, CDR2 SMNVEV (reference sequence). Trimming stripped 2 bases from V and 3 bases from J, with 13 bases between. The length of the CDR3 is 15 residues.

The rearrangement links TRBV11-2 to TRBJ1-1, with D tentatively TRBD1 (6 bases). The V gene's germline CDR1 is SGHAT and CDR2 FQNNGV. The CDR3 has 18 residues. Trimming shortened V by 0 bases and J by 0 bases, and 17 bases separated the two germline ends. CDR3 protein: CASSLDFRGASLNTEAFF. The DNA for the CDR3 is TGTGCCAGCAGCTTAGACTTCAGGGGCGCGTCCCTGAACACTGAAGCTTTCTTT.

The chain carries TRBV10-3 and TRBJ2-7; 9 bases line up with TRBD1. This CDR3 is built from 17 residues. Per the germline V gene, CDR1 is ENHRY and CDR2 is SYGVKD. V lost 0 bases to trimming and J lost 7 bases; unmatched junction nucleotides: 13. The CDR3 protein is CAISESNPGQGTGEQYF. In nucleotides, the CDR3 is TGTGCCATCAGTGAGTCTAATCCCGGACAGGGGACGGGGGAGCAGTACTTC.

The chain recombines TRBV7-2 with TRBJ2-5; TRBD2 aligns across 13 bases. J gave up 9 bases and V 5 bases, and 12 bases lay outside the gene matches. Germline CDR1 SGHTA, CDR2 FQGNSA. The CDR3 spans 16 residues. The CDR3 nucleotides are TGTGCCAGCAGCCGGGGACTAGCGGGAAGGGAGGGGCCCCAGTACTTC. It encodes CASSRGLAGREGPQYF.

This sequence joins TRBV19 and TRBJ1-2, with D maybe TRBD1 (5 bases). The length of the CDR3 is 16 residues. In germline, CDR1 is LNHDA, CDR2 SQIVND (reference sequence). V was shortened by 4 bases and J by 0 bases, with 15 bases between the two germline ends. The CDR3 bases are TGTGCCAGTAGTACCCTCTTGAAGACAGCTAACTATGGCTACACCTTC. Protein sequence: CASSTLLKTANYGYTF. Together with reference TRBV19 and TRBJ1-2, the CDR3 gives the full variable domain: DGGITQSPKYLFRKEGQNVTLSCEQNLNHDAMYWYRQDPGQGLRLIYYSQIVNDFQKGDIAEGYSVSREKKESFPLTVTSAQKNPTAFYLCASSTLLKTANYGYTFGSGTRLTVV.

The V call is TRBV6-5, the J call TRBJ2-7, with 10 positions matching TRBD2. V lost 2 bases and J lost 3; bases outside the gene matches: 4. CDR3 length: 15 residues. Germline V gene lookup returns CDR1 MNHEY and CDR2 SVGAGI. The CDR3 DNA reads TGTGCCAGCAGTTACGCTAGCGGGAGCAACTACGAGCAGTACTTC. It specifies CASSYASGSNYEQYF.

Only one count was recorded for this clone. This chain links TRBV19 with TRBJ2-7; possibly TRBD1 for D (6 bases). With 6 bases removed from V and 6 bases from J, the gap between germline ends came to 18 bases. From germline, CDR1 is LNHDA and CDR2 SQIVND (reference sequence). The CDR3 sequence is 14 residues long. The CDR3 protein is CASRAPKAGVEQYF. In DNA, the CDR3 is TGTGCCAGTAGGGCTCCGAAGGCAGGGGTCGAGCAGTACTTC.

This chain connects TRBV28 to TRBJ2-2; 10 nucleotides match TRBD2. The V segment lost 6 bases and the J segment 5 bases; nucleotides outside the gene matches: 12. CDR1 MDHEN and CDR2 SYDVKM come from the germline V gene. The CDR3 contains 17 residues. The CDR3 sequence: CASSLGLAGVWTGELFF. DNA for the CDR3: TGTGCCAGCAGCCTGGGCCTAGCGGGAGTATGGACCGGGGAGCTGTTTTTT.

This chain connects TRBV15 to TRBJ1-5; 8 bases are a match to TRBD1. This CDR3 comprises 16 residues. The junction had 8 bases not matched to a gene; V was cut back by 0 bases and J by 7 bases. Per germline, CDR1 LNHNV and CDR2 YYDKDF (reference sequence). The CDR3 nucleotides read TGTGCCACCAGCAGAGATGTGGACAGGGAAGACCAGCCCCAGCATTTT. It specifies CATSRDVDREDQPQHF.

This chain connects TRBV6-1 to TRBJ1-1; D remains ambiguous. The CDR3 covers 13 residues. V was shortened by 3 bases and J by 2 bases, with 7 bases between the two germline ends. Germline CDR1 reads MNHNS; CDR2 reads SASEGT. The DNA for the CDR3 is TGTGCCAGCAGTGAGGGCTTTAACACTGAAGCTTTCTTT. Its translation is CASSEGFNTEAFF.

The V call is TRBV30, the J call TRBJ2-7, with 8 positions matching TRBD1. Germline loops: CDR1 GTSNPN, CDR2 SVGIG (reference sequence). The CDR3 has 14 amino acids. J gave up 9 bases and V 4 bases, and 14 bases lay outside the gene matches. The CDR3 loop reads CAWNPLRQGRGQYF. CDR3 in DNA: TGTGCCTGGAACCCTCTACGACAGGGGCGAGGGCAGTACTTC.